What follows are 14 T cell receptor beta chains derived from one specimen sequenced in a study of control samples from healthy donors and cancer patients. Produced via immunoSEQ multiplex PCR; TCRdb's table is partial and in-frame only. The sample consists of 100,000 to 150,000 clones, under 90% of them appearing once. Sequencing was performed on PBMCs. The receptors were gathered from a man aged 50-60 years with head and neck cancer.

Of note for this clone: The germline gene is not matched at one end of the junction; a read error may be the cause. This chain links TRBV7-9 with TRBJ2-3; TRBD2 agrees at 9 bases. The CDR3 runs 15 residues. Germline-derived CDR1 and CDR2 are SEHNR and FQNEAQ (reference sequence). This CDR3 reads CASSVAGAVADTQYF. The CDR3 bases are TGTGCCAGCAGCGTAGCGGGAGCCGTGGCAGATACGCAGTATTTT.

This sequence joins TRBV5-5 and TRBJ1-5, with a possible D match to TRBD1 (5 bases). The CDR3 loop spans 14 amino acids. Trimming cost V 1 base and J 3 bases, with 8 bases left between them. CDR1 and CDR2 (germline): SGHKS, YYEKEE (reference sequence). The CDR3 loop reads CASSLWGFNQPQHF. CDR3 DNA: TGTGCCAGCAGCTTGTGGGGGTTCAATCAGCCCCAGCATTTT.

The CDR3: CASSLRWQGEGEKLFF. CDR3 sequence (DNA): TGTGCCAGCAGTTTAAGATGGCAGGGGGAAGGTGAAAAACTGTTTTTT. The J gene is TRBJ1-4, the V gene TRBV27, with 7 nucleotides matching TRBD1. CDR3 length: 16 residues. CDR1 is MNHEY and CDR2 is SMNVEV in the germline V gene (reference sequence). Losses at the gene ends were 2 bases for V and 7 bases for J; bases not matched to a gene: 10.

This rearrangement joins TRBV18 to TRBJ1-1, with D possibly being TRBD1 (6 bases). Looked up from germline, CDR1 is KGHSH and CDR2 is LQKENI. Trimming shortened V by 3 bases and J by 3 bases, and 11 bases separated the two germline ends. CDR3 length equals 14 residues. The CDR3 reads CASSPARGDTEAFF. In nucleotides, the CDR3 is TGTGCCAGCTCACCTGCCAGGGGAGACACTGAAGCTTTCTTT.

This clone appeared a single time. The chain employs TRBV24-1 and TRBJ1-4, with D tentatively TRBD1 (5 bases). Trimming pared 2 bases from V and 6 bases from J, leaving 12 bases between. CDR1 is KGHDR, CDR2 SFDVKD, per germline. This CDR3 has 15 amino acids. CDR3 bases: TGTGCCACCAGTGATTCTGCAGGAGGGGATGAAAAACTGTTTTTT. Its translation: CATSDSAGGDEKLFF.

This clone was found once. The chain recombines TRBV6-2 or TRBV6-3 with TRBJ1-5, with D perhaps matching TRBD1 (5 bases). The CDR3 runs to 16 residues. V was clipped by 2 bases and J by 5 bases, with 16 bases between them. Germline values: CDR1 MNHEY, CDR2 SVGEGT. The chain's CDR3 is CASSYPPRGIYQPQHF. Written as DNA, the CDR3 is TGTGCCAGCAGTTACCCCCCGAGGGGCATTTATCAGCCCCAGCATTTT.

The gene calls are TRBV14 and TRBJ2-2; TRBD1 agrees at 11 bases. Germline-derived CDR1 and CDR2 are SGHDN and FVKESK. The CDR3 covers 19 residues. V was clipped by 2 bases and J by 3 bases; unmatched bases: 11. The CDR3 DNA reads as TGTGCCAGCAGCCAATACACCGGGACAGGGGGGGCCGACACCGGGGAGCTGTTTTTT. It codes for CASSQYTGTGGADTGELFF.

The chain couples TRBV7-2 to TRBJ1-1; 8 nucleotides align to TRBD1. The CDR3 runs 13 residues. J was trimmed by 5 bases and V by 5 bases; bases with no gene match: 4. Germline V lookup: CDR1 SGHTA, CDR2 FQGNSA. The CDR3 DNA sequence: TGTGCCAGCAGCCCACGGACAGGGACTGAAGCTTTCTTT. It is translated as CASSPRTGTEAFF.

This CDR3 is CASSVSVTNEKLFF. As DNA, the CDR3 is TGTGCCAGCAGTGTCTCGGTGACAAATGAAAAACTGTTTTTT. The J gene is TRBJ1-4, the V gene TRBV2; D call uncertain. V was trimmed by 4 bases and J by 5 bases, leaving 11 bases between them. The CDR3 spans 14 residues. Germline values: CDR1 SNHLY, CDR2 FYNNEI.

This sequence joins TRBV11-2 and TRBJ1-1; D remains unclear. There are 16 residues in the CDR3. CDR1 and CDR2 from the germline V gene are SGHAT and FQNNGV. The V and J ends lost 3 bases and 0 bases respectively, with 14 bases between them. The CDR3 nucleotides are TGTGCCAGCAGCTTGGGCCCGACCCCCCTGAACACTGAAGCTTTCTTT. It is translated as CASSLGPTPLNTEAFF.

The genes are TRBV5-1 and TRBJ2-5; 11 nucleotides align to TRBD2. The CDR3 has 16 residues. Losses at the gene ends were 4 bases for V and 5 bases for J; bases not matched to a gene: 10. CDR1 is SGHRS, CDR2 YFSETQ, per germline. DNA of the CDR3: TGCGCCAGCAGCCCACCGACTAGCGGGATCGGGGAGACCCAGTACTTC. Translating gives CASSPPTSGIGETQYF.

This chain joins TRBV5-1 and TRBJ1-2, with 10 nucleotides matching TRBD1. The J segment lost 3 bases and the V segment lost 4 bases, leaving 6 bases of the junction unmatched. The V gene's germline CDR1 is SGHRS and CDR2 YFSETQ. The CDR3 has 15 residues. This CDR3 is CASSPGTGEDYGYTF. CDR3 bases: TGCGCCAGCAGCCCCGGGACAGGGGAGGACTATGGCTACACCTTC.

The rearrangement links TRBV7-2 to TRBJ2-7; 13 bases match TRBD2. The CDR3 has 19 amino acids. Looked up from germline, CDR1 is SGHTA and CDR2 is FQGNSA. V gave up 5 bases and J gave up 5 bases; unmatched junction bases: 18. CDR3 bases: TGTGCCAGCAGCCTTCGAGGGGGGACTAGCGGGACATCAGGGAACGAGCAGTACTTC. It specifies CASSLRGGTSGTSGNEQYF.

This clone was seen only a few times. At the DNA level, this CDR3 is encoded by other sequences in the same sample as well. CDR3 sequence (DNA): TGTGCCTGGAGTGTCGGCGGATCTACCTACGAGCAGTACTTC. Its protein product is CAWSVGGSTYEQYF. The V gene is TRBV30, the J gene TRBJ2-7; D gene uncertain. The CDR3 has 14 amino acids. Germline values: CDR1 GTSNPN, CDR2 SVGIG (reference sequence). Trimming shortened V by 0 bases and J by 2 bases, and 11 bases separated the two germline ends.